Following are 2 T cell receptor beta chains from one sample sequenced in a study of metastatic and nonmetastatic thyroid tumors. Each patient came to thyroid surgery without any prior treatment (of any kind). TCRdb reprocessed the PCR reads using MiXCR. The data hold about 20,000 clones, with nearly 25% observed a single time. Sequencing used tumor tissue. The receptors were sampled from a female donor with papillary thyroid cancer or a benign thyroid nodule (not recorded which). Some clones in this sample may be carry-over from other donors' samples.

This clone has just a few counts. V gene TRBV6-1 combines with J gene TRBJ2-2; D gene uncertain. V was trimmed by 1 base and J by 3 bases, leaving 3 bases between them. Germline V lookup: CDR1 MNHNS, CDR2 SASEGT. The CDR3 has 13 amino acids. The CDR3 DNA follows: TGTGCCAGCAGTGAAGGGGACACCGGGGAGCTGTTTTTT. Translating it yields CASSEGDTGELFF.

This sequence joins TRBV7-3 and TRBJ2-7; the D gene is possibly TRBD1 (5 bases). Germline values: CDR1 SGHTA, CDR2 FQGTGA. Trimming took off 5 bases at V and 0 bases at J, with 14 bases between the two ends. This CDR3 comprises 15 residues. The CDR3 DNA is TGTGCCAGCAGCCCGGTTTTCGACAGCTCCTACGAGCAGTACTTC. This gives the protein CASSPVFDSSYEQYF.